The present T cell receptor (beta chain) was sequenced within a study of control samples from healthy donors and cancer patients. Libraries were prepared by immunoSEQ multiplex PCR; TCRdb keeps only in-frame clonotypes and omits some of them. The data contain approximately 150,000 clones, around 88% of them singletons. V was clipped by 0 bases and J by 8 bases; unmatched bases: 2. The CDR3 has 13 residues. Germline V gene data show CDR1 as MNHEY and CDR2 as SVGEGT. The clonotype originates from a man younger than 30 in good health. The sample taken for sequencing was blood. The chain joins TRBV6-2 or TRBV6-3 to TRBJ1-1; TRBD1 matches 8 bases. The CDR3 reads CASSYSRDREAFF. The CDR3 bases are TGTGCCAGCAGTTACTCGCGGGACAGGGAAGCTTTCTTT.